This T cell receptor (beta chain) emerged from a study of CXCR3-negative and CXCR3-positive naive CD8 T cells. Study conclusions and caveats: CXCR3 expression partially decreased after cryopreservation; most assays used fresh PBMCs. For naive cells, CXCR3-negative and CXCR3-positive subsets had similar TRBV-TRBJ usage; for memory cells, usage differed. For the naive subsets, surface CD5 was similar, and TCR strength was inferred from TRB CDR3 properties. Each naive subset displayed comparably high diversity, whereas memory CD8+ cells displayed much lower diversity.

Worth noting for this clonotype: Its antigen remains unknown.

All TRB cDNA libraries came from 5' RACE performed with UMI labels. No DNA is given; TCRdb re-called the 5' RACE reads and lists each CDR3 protein once. The listing contains approximately 39,000 distinct CDR3 sequences. The CDR3 loop spans 14 amino acids. Germline V gene data show CDR1 as MNHEY and CDR2 as SMNVEV (reference sequence). This TCR derives from a human donor in good health. Some clones in this sample may be carry-over from other donors' samples. J is TRBJ2-7 and V is TRBV27; TCRdb's D call of TRBD1 is untestable without DNA. Material: memory CD8+ T cells from blood. The CDR3 reads CASSWTGGSYEQYF.